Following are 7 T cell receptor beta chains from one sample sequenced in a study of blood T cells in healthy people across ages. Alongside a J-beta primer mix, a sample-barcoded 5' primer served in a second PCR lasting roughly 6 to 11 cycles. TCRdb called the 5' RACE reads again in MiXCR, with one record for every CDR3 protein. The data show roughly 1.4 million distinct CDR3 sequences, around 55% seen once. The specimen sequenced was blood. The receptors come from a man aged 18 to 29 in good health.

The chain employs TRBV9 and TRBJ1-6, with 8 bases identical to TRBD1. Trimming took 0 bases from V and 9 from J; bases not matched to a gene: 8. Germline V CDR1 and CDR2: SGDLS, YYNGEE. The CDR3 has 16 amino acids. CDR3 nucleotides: TGTGCCAGCAGCGTAGCTTCGGACAGGGTGTCTTCACCCCTCCACTTT. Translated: CASSVASDRVSSPLHF.

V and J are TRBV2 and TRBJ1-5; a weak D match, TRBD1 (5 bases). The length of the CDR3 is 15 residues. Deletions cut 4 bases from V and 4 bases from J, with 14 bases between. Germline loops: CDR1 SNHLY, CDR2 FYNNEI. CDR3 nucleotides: TGTGCCAGCAGTGTTGGAGGGACCATTAATCAGCCCCAGCATTTT. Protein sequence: CASSVGGTINQPQHF.

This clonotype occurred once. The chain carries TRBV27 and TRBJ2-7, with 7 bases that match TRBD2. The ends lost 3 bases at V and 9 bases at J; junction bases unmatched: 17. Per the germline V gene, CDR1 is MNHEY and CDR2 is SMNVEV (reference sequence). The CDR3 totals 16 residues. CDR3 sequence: CASSFVGGEGKLGQYF. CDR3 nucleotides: TGTGCCAGCAGTTTTGTAGGTGGGGAGGGGAAGCTGGGGCAGTACTTC.

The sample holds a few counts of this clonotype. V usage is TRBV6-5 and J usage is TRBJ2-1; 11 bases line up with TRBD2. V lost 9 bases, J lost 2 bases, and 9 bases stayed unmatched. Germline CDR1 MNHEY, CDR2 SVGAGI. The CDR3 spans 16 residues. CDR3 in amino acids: CASSLAGGFPYNEQFF. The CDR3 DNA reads TGTGCCAGTTCCCTAGCGGGAGGATTTCCCTACAATGAGCAGTTCTTC.

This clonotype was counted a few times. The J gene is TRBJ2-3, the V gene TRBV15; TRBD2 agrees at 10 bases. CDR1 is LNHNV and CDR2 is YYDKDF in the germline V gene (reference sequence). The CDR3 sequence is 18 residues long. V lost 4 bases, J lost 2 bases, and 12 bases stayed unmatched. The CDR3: CATSTTRLLAGATDTQYF. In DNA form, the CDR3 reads TGTGCCACCAGCACCACTCGTCTTCTAGCGGGGGCCACAGATACGCAGTATTTT.

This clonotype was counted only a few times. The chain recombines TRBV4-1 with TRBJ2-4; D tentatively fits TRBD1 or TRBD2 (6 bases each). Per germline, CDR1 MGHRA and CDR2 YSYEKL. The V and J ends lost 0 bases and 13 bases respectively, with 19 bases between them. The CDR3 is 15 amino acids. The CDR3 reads CASSQDTGAPGEQYF. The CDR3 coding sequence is TGCGCCAGCAGCCAAGATACGGGGGCCCCAGGGGAGCAGTACTTC.

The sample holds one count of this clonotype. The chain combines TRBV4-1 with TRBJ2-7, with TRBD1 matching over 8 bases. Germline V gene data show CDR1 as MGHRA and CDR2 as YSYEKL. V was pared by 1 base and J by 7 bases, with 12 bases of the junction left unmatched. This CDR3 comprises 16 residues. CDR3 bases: TGCGCCAGCAGCCAAGGGAGCTGGGACAGGTCGGGTGAGCAGTACTTC. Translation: CASSQGSWDRSGEQYF.